This is a list of T cell receptor beta chains from one sample in a study of T cell responses to AZD1222 COVID-19 vaccine. Method: immunoSEQ multiplex PCR; TCRdb's copy keeps in-frame clones and lacks some. The sample carries 150,000 or so clones, less than 90% recorded once. Specimen: peripheral blood, collected on day 0 of AZD1222 vaccination. The receptor set was obtained from an adult in good health. The conserved cysteine and the conserved F or W are not part of the CDR3 here.

TRBV7-2	TRBJ2-2	ASSWDGATGELF
TRBV9	TRBJ1-1	ASSVVQGEAF
TRBV5-4	TRBJ1-3	ASSLENSGNTIY
TRBV2	TRBJ1-2	ASNPGFLPSNYGYT
TRBV7-9	TRBJ1-2	ASSLGGTEVNYGYT
TRBV4-1	TRBJ2-5	ASSQGAGGIETQY
TRBV15	TRBJ2-7	ATSSGRGGYEQY
TRBV19	TRBJ2-1	ASRIPGQGANEQF
TRBV27	TRBJ2-6	ASSLSGDGLRLWANVLT
TRBV20-1	TRBJ2-1	SASLTGLAVYNEQF
TRBV11-2	TRBJ2-1	ASSLTQGHEQF
TRBV5-6	TRBJ1-4	ASSETPTNEKLF
TRBV5-1	TRBJ1-4	ASSLAPTGNNEKLF
TRBV18	TRBJ2-7	ASSPGTGGLHEQY
TRBV7-2	TRBJ2-2	ASSTGLRTGELF
TRBV4-3	TRBJ1-2	ASSQDAGRSPYGYT
TRBV3-1/TRBV3-2	TRBJ2-1	ASSQVQESYNEQF
TRBV28	TRBJ2-2	ASGGPESNTGELF
TRBV12-3/TRBV12-4	TRBJ1-3	ASSLGGNTIY
TRBV5-4	TRBJ1-4	ASSLAGGLGGEKLF
TRBV18	TRBJ1-1	ASSQEQGGGTEAF
TRBV19	TRBJ2-7	ASSFFGQNYEQY
TRBV7-6	TRBJ2-3	ASSPLTTDTQY
TRBV10-2	TRBJ2-5	ASSRLTGGETQY
TRBV6-6	TRBJ1-5	ASRAGGAFNQPQH
TRBV28	TRBJ2-7	ASTTLSYEQY
TRBV5-1	TRBJ1-2	ASSLAPGAPNYGYT
TRBV6-5	TRBJ1-6	ASSYSKVYSPLH
TRBV5-1	TRBJ2-2	ASSPQVTNTGELF
TRBV21-1	TRBJ1-4	ASSREWDMAPPNEKLF
TRBV4-2	TRBJ1-4	ASSLLGEKLF
TRBV12-1	TRBJ2-1	ASSRLATFSYNEQF
TRBV5-1	TRBJ2-7	ASSLGAGGLYEQY
TRBV2	TRBJ1-2	ASYLPGQGAQGYT
TRBV12-3/TRBV12-4	TRBJ2-5	ASSSTLETQY
TRBV4-3	TRBJ1-5	ASSQDLWIYNQPQH
TRBV5-1	TRBJ2-6	ASSPGISGANVLT
TRBV11-1	TRBJ2-1	ASSLGYSSEQF
TRBV7-2	TRBJ2-1	ASSLGALGGANNEQF
TRBV7-2	TRBJ1-1	ASSSPVAGVNTEAF